The 30 T cell receptor beta chains in this list originate from one sample, sequenced in a study of immune heterogeneity within non-small cell lung tumors. Genomic DNA extracted from bulk tumor tissue served as template. A total of around 660 ng was used per sample. Several biopsies per primary tumor were taken during surgery, spaced as far apart as possible. Their non-small cell lung cancer was newly diagnosed and untreated, and the patients underwent curative surgery. With 32 V and 13 J primers, multiplex PCR amplified the TCR beta CDR3. TCRdb re-called the multiplex PCR reads with MiXCR, one entry per CDR3 protein. The table has about 10,000 distinct CDR3 sequences, over 15% seen once. The material sequenced was lung tumor tissue. Receptor source: a man aged 35 to 55 with non-small cell lung cancer.

In this sample, this clonotype turned up many times. V gene TRBV5-4 combines with J gene TRBJ1-2, with D tentatively TRBD1 (5 bases). This CDR3 spans 15 amino acids. Trimming stripped 5 bases from V and 3 bases from J, with 17 bases between. CDR1 SGHNT and CDR2 YYREEE come from the germline V gene (reference sequence). CDR3 region: CASRQGESGHYGYTF. The CDR3, as DNA: TGTGCCAGCAGGCAAGGGGAAAGCGGCCACTATGGCTACACCTTC.

This clonotype appeared many times. The genes are TRBV10-3 and TRBJ2-2; TRBD2 aligns across 12 bases. CDR3 size: 22 residues. Trimming at V came to 0 bases and at J to 0 bases, leaving 14 bases not matched to a gene. Germline assignment: CDR1 ENHRY and CDR2 SYGVKD. This CDR3 reads CAISESMLAGGPDRPNTGELFF. In DNA form, the CDR3 reads TGTGCCATCAGTGAGTCGATGCTAGCGGGAGGGCCGGACAGGCCGAACACCGGGGAGCTGTTTTTT.

This clonotype qualifies as medium-sized (0.01 to 0.1%). This chain links TRBV19 with TRBJ1-6; 7 positions agree with TRBD1. The ends lost 7 bases at V and 13 bases at J; junction bases unmatched: 13. The CDR3 has 14 residues. The V gene's germline CDR1 is LNHDA and CDR2 SQIVND (reference sequence). The CDR3 spells CASKPQGVGWPLHF. DNA of the CDR3: TGTGCCAGTAAGCCCCAGGGGGTCGGTTGGCCCCTCCACTTT.

This clonotype was seen ten or more times. The V gene is TRBV6-1, the J gene TRBJ1-1; 8 bases align to TRBD1. CDR1 and CDR2 (germline): MNHNS, SASEGT. V shed 5 bases, J shed 0 bases, and the junction held 11 bases outside the gene matches. The CDR3 is 17 amino acids. This CDR3 is CASSTGTGERMNTEAFF. CDR3 nucleotide sequence: TGTGCCAGCAGTACCGGGACAGGTGAAAGAATGAACACTGAAGCTTTCTTT.

This clonotype was seen only once. This sequence joins TRBV2 and TRBJ1-2, with a weak D call TRBD1 (6 bases). Germline CDR1 reads SNHLY; CDR2 reads FYNNEI. CDR3 length: 13 residues. V was trimmed by 6 bases and J by 7 bases, leaving 15 bases between them. CDR3 in amino acids: CASRWTASSGYTF. CDR3 bases: TGTGCCAGCAGATGGACAGCTTCCTCTGGCTACACCTTC.

By its share, this clonotype is large (0.1 to 1%). This rearrangement joins TRBV12-3 or TRBV12-4 to TRBJ1-3, with no clear D. This CDR3 is built from 15 residues. Trimming cost V 4 bases and J 0 bases, with 10 bases left between them. This CDR3 reads CASSWRRYSGNTIYF. DNA of the CDR3: TGTGCCAGCAGTTGGCGACGGTACTCTGGAAACACCATATATTTT.

This clonotype is classed as medium-sized. This chain's CDR3 is CASSYQLGGGEPYGYTF. CDR3 nucleotide sequence: TGTGCCAGCAGTTACCAACTAGGGGGCGGCGAACCCTATGGCTACACCTTC. The chain combines TRBV6-6 with TRBJ1-2, with 7 bases lining up with TRBD1. V gave up 2 bases and J gave up 4 bases; unmatched junction bases: 13. CDR3 length equals 17 residues. Per the germline V gene, CDR1 is MNHNY and CDR2 is SVGAGI (reference sequence).

In this sample, this clonotype is medium-sized. The chain employs TRBV11-2 and TRBJ2-7; 8 bases are shared with TRBD2. CDR1 SGHAT and CDR2 FQNNGV come from the germline V gene. The CDR3 length is 13 residues. V lost 8 bases and J lost 7; bases outside the gene matches: 10. CDR3 in amino acids: CASSLAGWEEQYF. CDR3 sequence (DNA): TGTGCCAGCTCTCTAGCGGGCTGGGAAGAGCAGTACTTC.

To note about this clonotype: Given a much more abundant clone one base away, this may be a read error. The CDR3 DNA is TGTGCCACCAGTGATTTAGCGGGGACCACAGATACGCAGTATTTT. Its translation: CATSDLAGTTDTQYF. The chain combines TRBV24-1 with TRBJ2-3; TRBD2 agrees at 7 bases. The CDR3 sequence is 15 residues long. CDR1 KGHDR and CDR2 SFDVKD come from the germline V gene. V trimming: 1 base; J trimming: 2 bases; junction bases outside the gene matches: 2.

By sample share, this clonotype is medium-sized. The chain is built from TRBV19 and TRBJ1-5; tentative D call: TRBD1 (5 bases). V lost 5 bases to trimming and J lost 5 bases, with 16 bases between them. This CDR3 is built from 15 residues. Germline V lookup: CDR1 LNHDA, CDR2 SQIVND (reference sequence). The CDR3 DNA is TGTGCCAGTAGTGTCGAGGGGATCGCGCATCAGCCCCAGCATTTT. Protein product: CASSVEGIAHQPQHF.

Relative to its sample, this clonotype is medium-sized. This chain links TRBV5-1 with TRBJ2-7; 10 bases map to TRBD2. Trimming removed 8 bases from V and 4 bases from J; junction bases left unmatched: 9. The CDR3 contains 14 residues. The V gene's germline CDR1 is SGHRS and CDR2 YFSETQ. The CDR3 region has the DNA TGCGCCAGTAACCCGGGACTAGCGCTTTACGAGCAGTACTTC. Translation gives CASNPGLALYEQYF.

As to this clonotype: Just one base apart from a much larger clone, this may be a read error. The CDR3 sequence: CSARDYVRGQWARELFF. In DNA form, the CDR3 reads TGCAGTGCTAGAGATTATGTCAGGGGGCAATGGGCCAGGGAGCTGTTTTTT. The genes are TRBV20-1 and TRBJ2-2, with TRBD1 identical over 8 bases. Germline CDR1 and CDR2: DFQATT and SNEGSKA (reference sequence). The CDR3 has 17 amino acids. Unmatched junction bases numbered 15, after V lost 0 bases and J lost 9 bases.

This clonotype was seen a few times. The J gene is TRBJ1-3, the V gene TRBV29-1, with D possibly matching TRBD1 (6 bases). There are 14 residues in the CDR3. Trimming cost V 7 bases and J 4 bases, with 17 bases left between them. Germline V gives CDR1 SQVTM, CDR2 ANQGSEA. CDR3 in amino acids: CSASDGGQGNTIYF. In DNA form, the CDR3 reads TGCAGCGCCTCGGATGGGGGGCAGGGAAACACCATATATTTT.

Note on this clonotype: The conserved final phenylalanine or tryptophan is absent from the CDR3, which likely points to a read error. The rearrangement joins TRBV18 to TRBJ2-7; 8 bases fit TRBD1. In germline, CDR1 is KGHSH, CDR2 LQKENI. V shed 4 bases and J 6 bases; nucleotides not matched to a gene: 8. This CDR3 contains 14 residues. Here the CDR3 DNA reads TGTGCCAGCTCACTTACCGCAGGGGGCGCCGAGCAGTACTCC. This encodes CASSLTAGGAEQYS.

This clonotype is classed as medium-sized. The chain joins TRBV19 to TRBJ2-4; no clear D gene. CDR1 and CDR2 (germline): LNHDA, SQIVND (reference sequence). V was trimmed by 4 bases and J by 4 bases, leaving 11 bases between them. This CDR3 region has 14 residues. CDR3 nucleotide sequence: TGTGCCAGTAGTACAGCCCAGCTTAAAAACATTCAGTACTTC. This encodes CASSTAQLKNIQYF.

Concerning this clonotype itself: Since the CDR3 does not end with the conserved phenylalanine or tryptophan, this likely comes from a read error. The DNA is omitted, as the CDR3 cannot be located on it reliably, and the CDR3 follows TCRdb's listing. The chain couples TRBV6-1 to TRBJ2-3; no DNA check was done on the table's D call, TRBD1. Per germline, CDR1 MNHNS and CDR2 SASEGT. The CDR3 sequence runs 15 residues, both termini included. This CDR3 reads CASSAGEYVREYFGP.

This clonotype was detected only a few times. This rearrangement joins TRBV30 to TRBJ2-1; 14 bases are a match to TRBD2. The CDR3 loop spans 15 amino acids. J gave up 9 bases and V 4 bases, and 8 bases lay outside the gene matches. Germline CDR1 GTSNPN, CDR2 SVGIG (reference sequence). CDR3 DNA sequence: TGTGCCTGGAAATCCGGGACTAGCGGGAGAACTGAGCAGTTCTTC. As protein: CAWKSGTSGRTEQFF.

A note on this clonotype: A much more abundant neighbour one base away suggests this may be a read error. The rearrangement joins TRBV24-1 to TRBJ2-5; 7 bases are a match to TRBD2. This CDR3 region has 14 residues. V shed 8 bases, J shed 4 bases, and the junction held 9 bases outside the gene matches. Germline assignment: CDR1 KGHDR and CDR2 SFDVKD. The CDR3 nucleotides are TGTGCCACCAACGAGTGGGGGGGTCTAGAGACCCAGTACTTC. Its translation: CATNEWGGLETQYF.

This clonotype was seen only a few times. This rearrangement joins TRBV28 to TRBJ1-6; no firm D call. This CDR3 region has 14 residues. Germline-derived CDR1 and CDR2 are MDHEN and SYDVKM. Trimming cost V 5 bases and J 13 bases, with 18 bases left between them. The CDR3 nucleotides read TGTGCCAGCAGTCCCCCCGACTCACCGAGGCCCCTCCACTTT. Amino acid sequence: CASSPPDSPRPLHF.

This clonotype was recorded once. This sequence may be a read error, since a much larger clone differs from it by one base. The CDR3 carries no conserved terminal phenylalanine or tryptophan, so it likely arises from a read error. V usage is TRBV20-1 and J usage is TRBJ2-1; 7 bases line up with TRBD1. J lost 4 bases, V lost 6 bases, and 12 bases had no gene match. From germline, CDR1 is DFQATT and CDR2 SNEGSKA (reference sequence). This CDR3 has 15 amino acids. The CDR3, as DNA: TGCAGTGCCAACCCCCCGACGGGACAGTACAATGAGCAGTTCCTC. It yields the protein CSANPPTGQYNEQFL.

This clonotype was seen at least ten times. The genes are TRBV28 and TRBJ2-5; D may be TRBD2 (6 bases). The CDR3 contains 14 residues. Per the germline V gene, CDR1 is MDHEN and CDR2 is SYDVKM. V lost 5 bases and J 7 bases, leaving 17 bases between the germline ends. CDR3 residues: CASSLRLDPGTQYF. The CDR3 DNA sequence: TGTGCCAGCAGTCTTAGACTAGACCCAGGGACCCAGTACTTC.

Sample share makes this clonotype medium-sized. The V and J genes are TRBV27 and TRBJ2-3; possibly TRBD1 or TRBD2 for D (5 bases each). CDR1 and CDR2 from the germline V gene are MNHEY and SMNVEV (reference sequence). The CDR3 has 15 amino acids. V lost 5 bases and J lost 1, with 13 bases in between. CDR3 nucleotides: TGTGCCAGCAGTCCCTATGGGGGACGCACAGATACGCAGTATTTT. This gives the protein CASSPYGGRTDTQYF.

This clonotype was recorded at least ten times. The rearrangement uses TRBV5-1 and TRBJ2-7, with D possibly being TRBD1 or TRBD2 (5 bases each). Trimming pared 4 bases from V and 4 bases from J, leaving 12 bases between. The germline gives CDR1 SGHRS, CDR2 YFSETQ. The CDR3 is 13 amino acids. CDR3 coding DNA: TGCGCCAGCAGCCCTGGGGGTAGGTACGAGCAGTACTTC. Protein: CASSPGGRYEQYF.

Points on this clonotype: A much larger clone differs by one base, so this may be a read error. The chain employs TRBV29-1 and TRBJ2-7; 10 bases fit TRBD1. Germline loops: CDR1 SQVTM, CDR2 ANQGSEA. Trimming took 7 bases from V and 8 from J; bases not matched to a gene: 8. CDR3 length: 12 amino acids. CDR3: CSGGQGNHQQYF. DNA for the CDR3: TGCAGCGGGGGACAGGGGAATCACCAGCAGTACTTC.

At least ten counts were recorded for this clonotype. The chain links TRBV20-1 to TRBJ1-2; D unclear. Trimming took off 5 bases at V and 6 bases at J, with 7 bases between the two ends. Looked up from germline, CDR1 is DFQATT and CDR2 is SNEGSKA (reference sequence). The CDR3 sequence is 10 residues long. The CDR3 protein is CSAEKDGYTF. CDR3 bases: TGCAGTGCTGAGAAGGATGGCTACACCTTC.

This clonotype has a count of ten or more. The chain links TRBV3-1 to TRBJ1-3; 9 bases map to TRBD1. Looked up from germline, CDR1 is LGHDT and CDR2 is YNNKEL (reference sequence). Trimming cost V 2 bases and J 6 bases; bases outside gene matches: 8. The CDR3 contains 16 residues. The chain's CDR3 is CASSQLPGQGVNTIYF. CDR3 nucleotides: TGTGCCAGCAGCCAACTCCCGGGACAGGGTGTAAACACCATATATTTT.

By share, this clonotype ranks as medium-sized. The chain is built from TRBV10-2 and TRBJ1-1; weak D call: TRBD1 (6 bases). This CDR3 has 13 amino acids. V lost 7 bases to trimming and J lost 5 bases, with 14 bases between them. The V gene's germline CDR1 is WSHSY and CDR2 SAAADI. CDR3 DNA sequence: TGCGCCAGCACTCAGGGGCCTGGAACTGAAGCTTTCTTT. This translates into CASTQGPGTEAFF.

This clonotype was detected many times. This sequence may be a read error, since a much larger clone differs from it by one base. The chain links TRBV4-1 to TRBJ2-7; D is unresolved. The V gene's germline CDR1 is MGHRA and CDR2 YSYEKL. The CDR3 covers 13 residues. CDR3 coding DNA: TGCGCCAGCAGCCAAGGGAGTACGTACGAGCAGTGCTTC. It translates to CASSQGSTYEQCF.

This rearrangement joins TRBV2 to TRBJ1-5; 10 bases line up with TRBD1. The J segment lost 3 bases and the V segment lost 7 bases, leaving 6 bases of the junction unmatched. Germline V lookup: CDR1 SNHLY, CDR2 FYNNEI. There are 15 residues in the CDR3. The CDR3 sequence is CASMRTGGINQPQHF. DNA of the CDR3: TGTGCCAGCATGAGGACAGGGGGGATCAATCAGCCCCAGCATTTT. Supplemented by reference TRBV2 and TRBJ1-5, the full variable domain reads EPEVTQTPSHQVTQMGQEVILRCVPISNHLYFYWYRQILGQKVEFLVSFYNNEISEKSEIFDDQFSVERPDGSNFTLKIRSTKLEDSAMYFCASMRTGGINQPQHFGDGTRLSIL.

Sample share makes this clonotype medium-sized. The rearrangement uses TRBV18 and TRBJ1-2; D is undetermined. Trimming left V 3 bases short and J 0 bases short, with 8 bases between. The CDR3 covers 14 residues. Per the germline V gene, CDR1 is KGHSH and CDR2 is LQKENI. Here the CDR3 reads CASSPDRSNYGYTF. CDR3 DNA sequence: TGTGCCAGCTCACCGGACCGCTCTAACTATGGCTACACCTTC.